This entry lists 25 T cell receptor beta chains sequenced from one sample in a study of tumor-infiltrating lymphocytes in glioblastoma multiforme. Three nested ARM-PCR rounds with V-beta and C-beta primers built TCRB libraries. From the multiplex PCR reads, TCRdb called clonotypes with MiXCR, one entry per CDR3 protein. Of 15,000 or so distinct CDR3 sequences listed, 70% to 75% are singletons. The sequenced sample consisted of brain tumor tissue. The receptors originated from a male donor with glioblastoma.

In its sample, this clonotype is medium-sized. The rearrangement links TRBV6-1 to TRBJ2-3, with D hard to call. The CDR3 has 13 amino acids. V was pared by 2 bases and J by 7 bases, with 10 bases between. Germline V lookup: CDR1 MNHNS, CDR2 SASEGT. The CDR3 reads CASSEYRLHTQYF. DNA for the CDR3: TGTGCCAGCAGTGAATACCGCCTCCATACGCAGTATTTT.

A note on this clonotype: As the CDR3 is not closed by the conserved phenylalanine or tryptophan, this likely results from a read error. The J gene is TRBJ2-2, the V gene TRBV5-1; TRBD1 matches at 7 bases. V gave up 4 bases and J gave up 2 bases; unmatched junction bases: 5. Per the germline V gene, CDR1 is SGHRS and CDR2 is YFSETQ. The CDR3 extends over 15 amino acids. The CDR3 DNA follows: TGCGCCAGCAGCCCGACAGGGAGCAACACCGGGGAGCTGTTTCTT. Translating gives CASSPTGSNTGELFL.

Note on this clonotype: Compared with germline, one end of the junction differs, possibly owing to a read error. The V and J genes are TRBV20-1 and TRBJ2-3; possible D gene TRBD2, 6 bases. The CDR3 totals 16 residues. Germline V gene lookup returns CDR1 DFQATT and CDR2 SNEGSKA (reference sequence). The CDR3 DNA is TGCAGTGCTAGAGGTAGAACAGACACTAGCACAGATACGCAGTGTTTT. Protein product: CSARGRTDTSTDTQCF.

In regard to this clonotype: A read error is possible here, since a much larger clone lies one base away. V usage is TRBV6-5 and J usage is TRBJ2-2; 7 positions match TRBD1. Germline V gene data show CDR1 as MNHEY and CDR2 as SVGAGI. The CDR3 extends over 13 amino acids. CDR3 sequence: CASSYKGAGELLF. CDR3 bases: TGTGCCAGCAGTTACAAGGGGGCCGGGGAGCTGTTGTTT.

Comment on this clonotype: A read error is possible here, since a much larger clone lies one base away. The chain recombines TRBV29-1 with TRBJ2-1; 9 bases fit TRBD1. This CDR3 is 16 amino acids long. Germline CDR1 and CDR2: SQVTM and ANQGSEA. The CDR3 loop is CRVEDPDRGTYNEQFF. CDR3 in DNA: TGCAGGGTTGAAGACCCGGACAGGGGAACCTACAATGAGCAGTTCTTC.

This chain links TRBV11-2 with TRBJ2-1; possible D gene TRBD2, 5 bases. CDR3 size: 15 residues. CDR1 SGHAT and CDR2 FQNNGV come from the germline V gene. V dropped 0 bases and J dropped 8 bases, with 14 bases sitting between them. The CDR3 reads CASSLDWTDRHEQFF. The CDR3 nucleotides read TGTGCCAGCAGCTTAGATTGGACTGACCGACATGAGCAGTTCTTC.

Comment on this clonotype: A junction end diverges from the germline sequence, so it may reflect a read error. The CDR3 sequence is CASSEMASGRDGELLF. The CDR3 region has the DNA TGCGCCAGCAGTGAAATGGCTAGCGGGAGAGACGGGGAGCTGCTTTTT. The chain employs TRBV10-1 and TRBJ2-2; 10 positions match TRBD2. The V gene's germline CDR1 is WNHNN and CDR2 SYGVQD (reference sequence). CDR3 length: 16 residues.

This clonotype was counted only a few times. The chain recombines TRBV6-2 or TRBV6-3 with TRBJ2-3; the match to TRBD1 covers 10 bases. The germline V gene has CDR1 MNHEY and CDR2 SVGEGT. This CDR3 has 18 residues. With V trimmed by 5 bases and J by 2 bases, 13 bases remained unmatched. The CDR3 sequence: CASSTRDRGFFPTDTQYF. The CDR3 nucleotides are TGTGCCAGCAGTACCCGGGACAGGGGTTTCTTTCCCACAGATACGCAGTATTTT.

The rearrangement joins TRBV6-5 to TRBJ1-1; D gene uncertain. This CDR3 has 14 amino acids. Germline CDR1 MNHEY, CDR2 SVGAGI. The V and J ends lost 0 bases and 4 bases respectively, with 9 bases between them. CDR3 in DNA: TGTGCCAGCAGTTACTCGGAGTATCCCACTGAAGCTTTCTTT. Its protein product is CASSYSEYPTEAFF.

The chain carries TRBV20-1 and TRBJ1-3; weak D call: TRBD1 (6 bases). V lost 4 bases to trimming and J lost 5 bases, with 18 bases between them. The CDR3 spans 15 residues. Germline V gene lookup returns CDR1 DFQATT and CDR2 SNEGSKA (reference sequence). CDR3 nucleotide sequence: TGCAGTGCTAACGAGGGGGGCGTCTCCCGAAACACCATATATTTT. Its protein product is CSANEGGVSRNTIYF.

Points on this clonotype: A single base separates this from a much larger clone, so it may be a read error. The chain uses TRBV11-2 and TRBJ1-1; weak D call: TRBD1 (5 bases). Germline CDR1 is SGHAT and CDR2 is FQNNGV. This CDR3 contains 16 residues. In DNA form, the CDR3 reads TGTGCCAGCAGCTTAGTAAGCGGGACCGCCAACACTGAAGCTTCCTTT. Encoded protein: CASSLVSGTANTEASF.

On this clonotype itself: The germline gene is not matched at one end of the junction; a read error may be the cause. The J gene is TRBJ1-5, the V gene TRBV11-2; D is uncertain. The CDR3 loop spans 13 amino acids. Germline assignment: CDR1 SGHAT and CDR2 FQNNGV. CDR3 protein: CANSSLVESSQHF. In DNA form, the CDR3 reads TGTGCCAACAGCTCACTGGTGGAGAGTAGCCAACATTTT. The full variable domain, with the rest looked up from reference TRBV11-2 and TRBJ1-5, is EAGVAQSPRYKIIEKRQSVAFWCNPISGHATLYWYQQILGQGPKLLIQFQNNGVVDDSQLPKDRFSAERLKGVDSTLKIQPAKLEDSAVYLCANSSLVESSQHFGDGTRLSIL.

V gene TRBV11-3 combines with J gene TRBJ2-7; D possibly corresponds to TRBD1 (6 bases). CDR3 length: 15 residues. The germline V and J ends were trimmed by 0 bases and 5 bases, with 14 bases remaining between them. Germline values: CDR1 SGHNT, CDR2 YENEEA. This CDR3 is CASSLDRGRDNEQYF. CDR3 bases: TGTGCCAGCAGCTTAGATCGGGGCAGGGACAACGAGCAGTACTTC.

Relative to its sample, this clonotype is medium-sized (0.01 to 0.1%). The chain has TRBV20-1 and TRBJ1-2; the D gene is possibly TRBD1 (5 bases). In germline, CDR1 is DFQATT, CDR2 SNEGSKA (reference sequence). Trimming took off 6 bases at V and 4 bases at J, with 15 bases between the two ends. CDR3 length equals 13 residues. As DNA, the CDR3 is TGCAGTGCCCCGGGGAGGGGAGGCTATGGCTACACCTTC. The encoded protein is CSAPGRGGYGYTF.

The V call is TRBV28, the J call TRBJ2-7, with D perhaps assigned TRBD1 or TRBD2 (6 bases each). Germline V gene sequence: CDR1 MDHEN, CDR2 SYDVKM. V dropped 10 bases and J dropped 3 bases, with 16 bases sitting between them. The CDR3 spans 13 residues. CDR3 nucleotides: TGTGCCAACACGACAGGAGGGGTCTACGAGCAGTACTTC. The encoded protein is CANTTGGVYEQYF.

The chain recombines TRBV29-1 with TRBJ1-1, with a tentative D call TRBD1 (5 bases). Trimming removed 3 bases from V and 2 bases from J, with 16 bases in between. The germline CDR1 and CDR2 sequences are SQVTM and ANQGSEA. This CDR3 spans 15 amino acids. The CDR3 DNA is TGCAGCGTTGACGATGAGGGACGGAGAAACACTGAAGCTTTCTTT. Translation gives CSVDDEGRRNTEAFF.

Many counts were recorded for this clonotype. V gene TRBV5-1 combines with J gene TRBJ2-1; a possible D gene is TRBD2 (5 bases). The CDR3 is 16 amino acids. The germline V and J ends were trimmed by 1 base and 11 bases, with 22 bases remaining between them. Germline CDR1 and CDR2: SGHRS and YFSETQ. The CDR3 is CASSLTGNLLSIQQFF. CDR3 DNA: TGCGCCAGCAGCTTGACCGGGAACCTACTGTCAATCCAGCAGTTCTTC.

This chain joins TRBV5-4 and TRBJ2-1; weak D call: TRBD2 (6 bases). Germline loops: CDR1 SGHNT, CDR2 YYREEE (reference sequence). There are 15 residues in the CDR3. V was clipped by 2 bases and J by 8 bases, with 17 bases between them. CDR3 loop: CASSFYGGIVDEQFF. CDR3 DNA sequence: TGTGCCAGCAGCTTTTACGGCGGGATCGTTGATGAGCAGTTCTTC.

Concerning this clonotype itself: The CDR3 does not close with the conserved phenylalanine or tryptophan, likely indicating a read error. This chain connects TRBV30 to TRBJ2-5, with TRBD1 matching 7 bases. V lost 5 bases to trimming and J lost 7 bases; unmatched junction nucleotides: 10. Germline CDR1 GTSNPN, CDR2 SVGIG (reference sequence). The CDR3 totals 13 residues. CDR3 region: CAWADRRFRTQYL. Here the CDR3 DNA reads TGTGCCTGGGCGGACAGGCGTTTCAGGACCCAGTACTTA.

This clonotype was recorded at least ten times. This sequence joins TRBV7-8 and TRBJ2-3; 9 positions agree with TRBD2. J lost 6 bases, V lost 4 bases, and 8 bases had no gene match. From germline, CDR1 is SGHVS and CDR2 FQNEAQ. The CDR3 loop spans 15 amino acids. The CDR3: CASSWREGVGDTQYF. Written as DNA, the CDR3 is TGTGCCAGCAGCTGGCGGGAGGGGGTTGGGGATACGCAGTATTTT.

This clonotype was counted many times. The V call is TRBV28, the J call TRBJ2-5; D is uncertain. Germline-derived CDR1 and CDR2 are MDHEN and SYDVKM. V gave up 5 bases and J gave up 4 bases, with 8 bases separating them. The CDR3 loop spans 12 amino acids. In DNA, the CDR3 is TGTGCCAGCAGTCCCCGACCAGAGACCCAGTACTTC. This gives the protein CASSPRPETQYF.

The rearrangement links TRBV12-3 or TRBV12-4 to TRBJ2-3; tentatively, D is TRBD2 (5 bases). Trimming left V 4 bases short and J 3 bases short, with 8 bases between. The CDR3 runs 13 residues. The CDR3 bases are TGTGCCAGCAGTTCGGGGTCGACAGATACGCAGTATTTT. The encoded protein is CASSSGSTDTQYF.

This clonotype has just a few counts. Germline is not matched at one junction end, which may reflect a read error. The rearrangement uses TRBV12-3 or TRBV12-4 and TRBJ2-3, with 8 bases matching TRBD2. This CDR3 contains 15 residues. The CDR3 DNA reads as TGTGCCAGCAGTTTACGGGGGGGGTACTCAGACACGCAGTATTTT. Its translation: CASSLRGGYSDTQYF.

This clonotype is categorized as medium-sized. The rearrangement links TRBV7-9 to TRBJ2-1; D gene unclear. Trimming cost V 3 bases and J 0 bases, with 9 bases left between them. Germline loops: CDR1 SEHNR, CDR2 FQNEAQ (reference sequence). The CDR3 runs to 15 residues. CDR3 bases: TGTGCCAGCAGCTTTGGGGATAACTCCTACAATGAGCAGTTCTTC. It specifies CASSFGDNSYNEQFF.

Details on this clonotype: With a much larger clone just one base away, this may be a read error. The chain carries TRBV18 and TRBJ2-1; the D is unclear. Germline V gives CDR1 KGHSH, CDR2 LQKENI. The CDR3 is 13 residues long. CDR3 sequence (DNA): TGTGCCAGCCCACCCGGACGTAACAATGAGCAGTTCTTC. Translation gives CASPPGRNNEQFF.